This T cell receptor beta chain was sequenced during a study of T cells after yellow fever vaccination. The study, taken as a whole, reports: When the response was secondary, it was weaker but reached its peak faster, day 5 versus 15. Abundant clonotypes (contaminants from the bulk population) could be present in FACS-sorted repertoires. The booster saw the reappearance of most primary-vaccination clones (approximately 96% CD4, 88% CD8).

This clonotype has a count of ten or more. What it recognizes is unknown. The germline V gene encodes CDR1 LGHNA and CDR2 YSLEER. The V gene lost 0 bases and the J gene lost 7 bases, with 10 bases spanning the gap. CDR3 size: 15 residues. A single record per CDR3 protein comes from TCRdb applying MiXCR to the 5' RACE reads. Of approximately 610,000 distinct CDR3 sequences in the sample, about a sixth were seen once. Sample: PBMCs, taken about 5 days after the first yellow fever vaccination. The chain couples TRBV4-3 to TRBJ1-6; D is uncertain. The receptor comes from a man younger than 35 who received the YFV17D yellow fever vaccine. The CDR3 is CASSQDPGWNSPLHF. Written as DNA, the CDR3 is TGCGCCAGCAGCCAAGATCCAGGCTGGAATTCACCCCTCCACTTT.